Listed below are T cell receptor beta chains from one sample, sequenced in a study of T cells after yellow fever vaccination. TCRdb reprocessed the 5' RACE reads via MiXCR and lists one record per CDR3 protein. The sample has roughly 160,000 distinct CDR3 sequences, roughly 8.8% seen once. Sequences were derived from CD8+ T cells sorted from PBMCs, sampled 45 days after the yellow fever booster vaccination. The source of these receptors is a man younger than 35 who received the YFV17D yellow fever vaccine. The CDR3 runs from the conserved cysteine through the conserved F or W. D genes are given only for firm matches. The size of a clone is reported for some rows only, either as once, few or many, or as a class for expanded clones.

TGTGCCACCAGCAGAGATGGGTTGGGCAATGAGCAGTTCTTC,CATSRDGLGNEQFF,few,.,TRBJ2-1,TRBV15
TGTGCCAGCAGCTTAAGGGACGGACGACTGGACCAGTTCTTC,CASSLRDGRLDQFF,many,.,TRBJ2-1,TRBV7-9
TGTGCCAGCAGTTTGAGGACAGGGTCATATAATTCACCCCTCCACTTT,CASSLRTGSYNSPLHF,few,TRBD1,TRBJ1-6,TRBV6-5
TGTGCCAGCAGCCACGAGACAGGGAGCTACGAGCAGTACTTC,CASSHETGSYEQYF,few,TRBD1,TRBJ2-7,TRBV3-1
TGTGCCAGCAGCTCCGCTGGGGGGGTTGAAGCTTTCTTT,CASSSAGGVEAFF,few,.,TRBJ1-1,TRBV7-9
TGTGCCAGCAGCCCGATGATGGGGGGGCCAAACAAAGATACGCAGTATTTT,CASSPMMGGPNKDTQYF,.,.,TRBJ2-3,TRBV11-2
TGTGCCAGCAGCCCGGAGGGACCCGGGGGATCACCCCTCCACTTT,CASSPEGPGGSPLHF,few,.,TRBJ1-6,TRBV6-5
TGTGCCAGCAGCCGGACTAGCGGGGGGTGGGACATTCAGTACTTC,CASSRTSGGWDIQYF,many,TRBD2,TRBJ2-4,TRBV6-5
TGTGCCAGCAGCCCGCGACGGGACAGGCCCGAGGGGAATGAGCAGTTCTTC,CASSPRRDRPEGNEQFF,.,TRBD1,TRBJ2-1,TRBV11-3
TGTGCCAGCAGTTTATCCGAGGCTAATGAAAAACTGTTTTTT,CASSLSEANEKLFF,.,.,TRBJ1-4,TRBV12-3/TRBV12-4
TGTGCCAGCAGTTACCTCACAGCTGGAAACACCATATATTTT,CASSYLTAGNTIYF,many,.,TRBJ1-3,TRBV6-6
TGTGCCAGCAGCTTAGCCCGGACAGGGGCCGACACTGAAGCTTTCTTT,CASSLARTGADTEAFF,few,TRBD1,TRBJ1-1,TRBV7-8
TGTGCCTGGAGTACAGGAACCTACGAGCAGTACTTC,CAWSTGTYEQYF,few,.,TRBJ2-7,TRBV30
TGTGCCAGCAGCCCCCGGGCCGGACGGAGTCCGGAGACCCAGTACTTC,CASSPRAGRSPETQYF,.,.,TRBJ2-5,TRBV7-9
TGTGCCAGCAGTGACAGGGCTAGCGGGGGGTATGAGCAGTTCTTC,CASSDRASGGYEQFF,.,TRBD2,TRBJ2-1,TRBV6-4
TGTGCCAGCAGTTTCTCCAGGGTGGTGGTGGACACTGAAGCTTTCTTT,CASSFSRVVVDTEAFF,.,.,TRBJ1-1,TRBV27
TGCAGCGTTGCGTGGGGTTCCTATGGCTACACCTTC,CSVAWGSYGYTF,once,.,TRBJ1-2,TRBV29-1
TGTGCCAGCCCGGGGGGCAATGAGCAGTTCTTC,CASPGGNEQFF,many,TRBD2,TRBJ2-1,TRBV7-9
TGTGCCAGCAGTTCGCGGCCAGCCTACGAGCAGTACTTC,CASSSRPAYEQYF,few,.,TRBJ2-7,TRBV6-5
TGTGCCAGCAGCGCACGTGGTATTGTTCGACCTGGAAACACCATATATTTT,CASSARGIVRPGNTIYF,.,.,TRBJ1-3,TRBV2
TGCGCCAGCAGCCACCCCGGGACAGGGGACGCTGAGCAGTTCTTC,CASSHPGTGDAEQFF,few,TRBD1,TRBJ2-1,TRBV4-1
TGTGCCACCGAATTGGATAGCGGGGGGGCAGATACGCAGTATTTT,CATELDSGGADTQYF,many,TRBD2,TRBJ2-3,TRBV7-2
TGTGCCAGCAGAGACCTCGGGACTAGCGGGGGCGAGAACACCGGGGAGCTGTTTTTT,CASRDLGTSGGENTGELFF,few,TRBD2,TRBJ2-2,TRBV12-3/TRBV12-4
TGTGCCAGCAGCCAGGACAGCGCCTATGGCTACACCTTC,CASSQDSAYGYTF,few,.,TRBJ1-2,TRBV9
TGTGCCAGCAGTTTTGGGGGTATGAACACTGAAGCTTTCTTT,CASSFGGMNTEAFF,few,.,TRBJ1-1,TRBV27
TGTGCCAGCAGTGACAGGGAGTTTAGCACAGATACGCAGTATTTT,CASSDREFSTDTQYF,few,TRBD1,TRBJ2-3,TRBV6-5
TGTGCCAGCAGTTGGGGACAGGGCGATTACGAGCAGTACTTC,CASSWGQGDYEQYF,few,TRBD1,TRBJ2-7,TRBV12-3/TRBV12-4